A single sample gave rise to the 3 T cell receptor beta chains below, sequenced in a study of T-cell reconstitution after alpha-beta-depleted transplantation in children. Study-level results: T-cell counts and diversity were attributed mostly to newly produced T cells one year after transplant.

Preparing the TCRbeta library involved the use of unique molecular identifiers. In TCRdb, the PCR reads were re-called with MiXCR into one record per CDR3 protein. This table holds about 300,000 distinct CDR3 sequences, roughly 7.8% found once. The antigens these receptors bind are not known. Sequenced here: peripheral blood, sampled 360 days after TCRalphabeta/CD19-depleted stem cell transplant. Receptors originate from a female patient aged 2-10 years who had a stem cell transplant for Fanconi anemia, so the T cells may come from the graft donor.

The rearrangement links TRBV4-2 to TRBJ2-7; TRBD2 aligns across 11 bases. V was clipped by 0 bases and J by 2 bases; unmatched bases: 6. Germline V gene data show CDR1 as LGHNA and CDR2 as YNFKEQ. CDR3 size: 17 residues. DNA for the CDR3: TGTGCCAGCAGCCAAGATATGATAGCGGGGGGGACCTACGAGCAGTACTTC. It is translated as CASSQDMIAGGTYEQYF.

This clonotype came up many times. V gene TRBV5-1 combines with J gene TRBJ1-1, with no clear D. Per the germline V gene, CDR1 is SGHRS and CDR2 is YFSETQ. With 1 base removed from V and 0 bases from J, the gap between germline ends came to 7 bases. This CDR3 is 14 amino acids long. The CDR3 reads CASSLTIMNTEAFF. The CDR3 DNA follows: TGCGCCAGCAGCTTGACAATCATGAACACTGAAGCTTTCTTT.

This clonotype was picked up many times. The gene calls are TRBV10-3 and TRBJ1-5; tentatively, D is TRBD1 (6 bases). The germline CDR1 and CDR2 sequences are ENHRY and SYGVKD. With 4 bases removed from V and 5 bases from J, the gap between germline ends came to 12 bases. CDR3 length: 14 amino acids. CDR3 region: CAISATGLDQPQHF. The CDR3 DNA is TGTGCCATCAGTGCGACAGGCCTTGATCAGCCCCAGCATTTT.